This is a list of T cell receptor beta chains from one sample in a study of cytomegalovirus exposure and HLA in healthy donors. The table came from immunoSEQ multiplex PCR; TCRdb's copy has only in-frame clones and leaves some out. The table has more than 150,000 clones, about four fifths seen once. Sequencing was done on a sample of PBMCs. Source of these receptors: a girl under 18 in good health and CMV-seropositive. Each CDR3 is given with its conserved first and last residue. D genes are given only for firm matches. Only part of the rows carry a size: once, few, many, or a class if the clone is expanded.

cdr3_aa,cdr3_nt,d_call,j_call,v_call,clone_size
CASSLTADTDTQYF,TGTGCCAGCAGCTTAACCGCGGACACAGATACGCAGTATTTT,NA,TRBJ2-3,TRBV5-6,NA
CASSPSQADTQYF,TGTGCCAGCAGTCCGTCCCAGGCCGACACCCAGTACTTC,NA,TRBJ2-5,TRBV7-6,NA
CASSVETNYGYTF,TGTGCCAGCAGCGTAGAAACAAACTATGGCTACACCTTC,NA,TRBJ1-2,TRBV9,NA
CSVYGLGQDLDYGYTF,TGCAGCGTTTATGGATTGGGGCAGGACCTTGACTATGGCTACACCTTC,NA,TRBJ1-2,TRBV29-1,NA
CASSWDRSLTDTQYF,TGTGCCAGCAGCTGGGACAGGAGCCTAACAGATACGCAGTATTTT,TRBD1,TRBJ2-3,TRBV5-6,NA
CASSSQWDYQETQYF,TGTGCCAGCAGCTCTCAATGGGACTATCAAGAGACCCAGTACTTC,TRBD2,TRBJ2-5,TRBV7-2,NA
CASTSLGRNEQFF,TGTGCCAGCACCTCCCTAGGGAGGAATGAGCAGTTCTTC,NA,TRBJ2-1,TRBV2,NA
CASSPAEANYGYTF,TGTGCCAGCTCACCAGCGGAGGCAAACTATGGCTACACCTTC,NA,TRBJ1-2,TRBV18,NA
CASSLLGFFPGGTIYF,TGTGCCAGCAGCTTACTCGGCTTCTTCCCTGGCGGCACCATATATTTT,NA,TRBJ1-3,TRBV7-8,NA
CASSYLTGSYEQYF,TGTGCCAGCAGTTACTTGACAGGATCCTACGAGCAGTACTTC,NA,TRBJ2-7,TRBV6-5,NA
CAGGQGETGANVLTF,TGTGCCGGCGGACAGGGGGAAACTGGGGCCAACGTCCTGACTTTC,TRBD1,TRBJ2-6,TRBV6-5,NA
CASSFWGGNQPQHF,TGTGCCAGCAGTTTTTGGGGGGGCAATCAGCCCCAGCATTTT,NA,TRBJ1-5,TRBV27,few
CASSFSGFAFF,TGTGCCAGCAGCTTTTCAGGGTTCGCTTTCTTT,NA,TRBJ1-1,TRBV7-2,NA
CASSYRSGGASDTQYF,TGTGCCAGCAGCTACCGTAGCGGGGGGGCCTCAGATACGCAGTATTTT,TRBD2,TRBJ2-3,TRBV7-8,NA
CASSLVGQGNTEAFF,TGTGCCAGCAGCTTGGTGGGGCAGGGGAACACTGAAGCTTTCTTT,NA,TRBJ1-1,TRBV5-6,few
CASSYRGQNIQYF,TGTGCCAGCAGTTACAGGGGCCAAAACATTCAGTACTTC,NA,TRBJ2-4,TRBV6-5,NA
CASSLWAGLPYEQYF,TGTGCCAGCAGCTTGTGGGCAGGGCTCCCCTACGAGCAGTACTTC,NA,TRBJ2-7,TRBV5-6,NA
CASRYSGANVLTF,TGTGCCAGCAGGTACTCTGGGGCCAACGTCCTGACTTTC,NA,TRBJ2-6,TRBV6-5,NA
CSVVASGVATDTQYF,TGCAGCGTTGTTGCTAGCGGGGTAGCGACAGATACGCAGTATTTT,TRBD2,TRBJ2-3,TRBV29-1,NA
CASSQEPVSYEQYF,TGCGCCAGCAGCCAAGAACCAGTTTCCTACGAGCAGTACTTC,NA,TRBJ2-7,TRBV4-3,NA
CASSILIRQGPGDEQFF,TGTGCCAGTAGTATCCTAATCAGACAGGGGCCTGGGGATGAGCAGTTCTTC,TRBD1,TRBJ2-1,TRBV19,NA
CASSLDRFGELFF,TGTGCCAGCAGCTTGGATCGGTTCGGGGAGCTGTTTTTT,NA,TRBJ2-2,TRBV5-6,NA
CASRPTGVDNYGYTF,TGTGCCAGCAGGCCAACAGGGGTAGACAACTATGGCTACACCTTC,TRBD1,TRBJ1-2,TRBV6-5,few
CAHRPAGSEEQYF,TGTGCCCATCGTCCAGCGGGGTCGGAAGAGCAGTACTTC,TRBD2,TRBJ2-7,TRBV10-3,NA
CASSIARYNSPLHF,TGTGCCAGTAGTATAGCCCGCTATAATTCACCCCTCCACTTT,NA,TRBJ1-6,TRBV19,NA
CASSYGAGGLETQYF,TGTGCCAGCAGTTACGGGGCGGGGGGGTTAGAGACCCAGTACTTC,TRBD2,TRBJ2-5,TRBV6-5,few
CASSPGQGRIYEQFF,TGTGCCAGCAGCCCGGGACAGGGGAGGATCTATGAGCAGTTCTTC,TRBD1,TRBJ2-1,TRBV11-3,NA
CASSPGTVNTEAFF,TGTGCCAGCAGCCCCGGGACAGTGAACACTGAAGCTTTCTTT,TRBD1,TRBJ1-1,TRBV9,NA
CASSLGGNSNQPQHF,TGTGCCAGCAGCTTAGGAGGGAATAGCAATCAGCCCCAGCATTTT,NA,TRBJ1-5,TRBV5-4,NA
CASSSGLAGGHGELFF,TGCGCCAGCAGCTCCGGACTAGCGGGGGGGCACGGGGAGCTGTTTTTT,TRBD2,TRBJ2-2,TRBV5-1,NA
CASSLDYTGYAGTNEKLFF,TGTGCCAGCAGCTTGGATTACACAGGGTATGCTGGCACTAATGAAAAACTGTTTTTT,NA,TRBJ1-4,TRBV7-8,NA
CASSQQGSEAFF,TGTGCCAGCAGCCAACAGGGTTCTGAAGCTTTCTTT,NA,TRBJ1-1,TRBV11-2,NA
CASSSPSTGSYEQYF,TGTGCCAGCAGTTCACCTTCGACAGGGTCCTACGAGCAGTACTTC,TRBD1,TRBJ2-7,TRBV28,NA
CASSQALLWSGGDAYNEQFF,TGCGCCAGCAGCCAAGCCTTACTATGGAGCGGGGGTGACGCCTACAATGAGCAGTTCTTC,TRBD2,TRBJ2-1,TRBV4-1,few
CASSLPGGDNSYTF,TGTGCCAGCAGCCTCCCAGGAGGAGACAACAGCTACACCTTC,NA,TRBJ1-2,TRBV7-9,NA
CASSYGQGSNQPQHF,TGTGCCAGCAGTTACGGGCAGGGTAGCAATCAGCCCCAGCATTTT,NA,TRBJ1-5,TRBV6-5,few
CASSAPTTGGRNIQYF,TGTGCCAGCAGCGCCCCTACAACAGGGGGCAGAAACATTCAGTACTTC,TRBD1,TRBJ2-4,TRBV9,NA
CASSSGTGGYEQYF,TGTGCCAGCAGTTCCGGGACAGGGGGGTACGAGCAGTACTTC,TRBD1,TRBJ2-7,TRBV7-2,NA
CASSFFGETQYF,TGTGCCAGCAGCTTTTTCGGGGAGACCCAGTACTTC,NA,TRBJ2-5,TRBV7-2,few
CASSAGQANYGYTF,TGTGCCAGCAGCGCCGGACAGGCTAACTATGGCTACACCTTC,TRBD1,TRBJ1-2,TRBV9,once
CSVDKGTGYEQYF,TGCAGCGTTGATAAGGGGACAGGGTACGAGCAGTACTTC,TRBD1,TRBJ2-7,TRBV29-1,NA
CASSQGSGQGSEKLFF,TGCGCCAGCAGCCAAGGTTCGGGACAGGGTAGTGAAAAACTGTTTTTT,TRBD1,TRBJ1-4,TRBV4-3,NA
CASSRAGTGGDNYGYTF,TGTGCCAGCTCACGTGCCGGGACAGGGGGCGATAACTATGGCTACACCTTC,TRBD1,TRBJ1-2,TRBV18,NA